This T cell receptor beta chain was captured by sequencing in a study of PD-L1 blockade in urothelial cancer. CDR3 length: 13 amino acids. V lost 8 bases and J 1 base, leaving 9 bases between the germline ends. Germline CDR1 reads MNHNS; CDR2 reads SASEGT. The sample's time point: pretreatment peripheral blood. This table comes from immunoSEQ multiplex PCR, and its TCRdb copy is limited to in-frame clones, with some not included. Counted here are approximately 47,000 clones, 75% to 85% occurring once; the ten biggest clones make up roughly 1.9%. The receptor was derived from a man aged 50 to 60 with urothelial cancer. The chain couples TRBV6-1 to TRBJ1-3; D is perhaps TRBD1 (5 bases). The sequencing here drew on PBMCs, taken around atezolizumab (anti-PD-L1) treatment. The CDR3 DNA sequence: TGTGCCAGCGGAGGGGATTCTGGAAACACCATATATTTT. Translation gives CASGGDSGNTIYF.